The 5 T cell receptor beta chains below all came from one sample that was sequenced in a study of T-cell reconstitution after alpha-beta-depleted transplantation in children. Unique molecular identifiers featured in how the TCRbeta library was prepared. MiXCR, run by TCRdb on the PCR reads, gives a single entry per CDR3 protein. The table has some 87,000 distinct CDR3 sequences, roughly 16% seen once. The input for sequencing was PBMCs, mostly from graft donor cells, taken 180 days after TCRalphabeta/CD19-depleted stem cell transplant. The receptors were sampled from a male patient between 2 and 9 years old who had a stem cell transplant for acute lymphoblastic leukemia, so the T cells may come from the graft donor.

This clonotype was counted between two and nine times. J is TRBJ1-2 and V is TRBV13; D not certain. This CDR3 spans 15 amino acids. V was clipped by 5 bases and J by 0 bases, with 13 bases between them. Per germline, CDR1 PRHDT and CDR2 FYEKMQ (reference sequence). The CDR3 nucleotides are TGTGCCAGCAGCGGCGCAGGTGGGACTAACTATGGCTACACCTTC. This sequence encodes CASSGAGGTNYGYTF.

Here the CDR3 reads CSVEGGTVENIQYF. The CDR3 DNA reads as TGCAGCGTTGAAGGGGGAACAGTTGAAAACATTCAGTACTTC. The V call is TRBV29-1, the J call TRBJ2-4, with D hard to call. Trimming stripped 1 base from V and 5 bases from J, with 12 bases between. The CDR3 consists of 14 residues. Looked up from germline, CDR1 is SQVTM and CDR2 is ANQGSEA.

The CDR3 DNA reads as TGCAGTGCGTTACCAGGGACCAAAAACATTCAGTACTTC. This translates into CSALPGTKNIQYF. The V call is TRBV20-1, the J call TRBJ2-4, with a tentative D call TRBD1 (5 bases). With 6 bases removed from V and 2 bases from J, the gap between germline ends came to 11 bases. This CDR3 region has 13 residues. Per the germline V gene, CDR1 is DFQATT and CDR2 is SNEGSKA (reference sequence).

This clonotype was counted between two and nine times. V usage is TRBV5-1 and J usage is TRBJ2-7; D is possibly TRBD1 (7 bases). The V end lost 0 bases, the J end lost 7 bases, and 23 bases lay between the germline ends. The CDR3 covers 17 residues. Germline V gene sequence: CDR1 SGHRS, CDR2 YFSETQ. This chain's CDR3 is CASSLGKWGAQQGEQYF. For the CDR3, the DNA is TGCGCCAGCAGCTTGGGGAAATGGGGGGCGCAACAGGGGGAGCAGTACTTC.

The CDR3: CASSRQLGLNTGELFF. CDR3 in DNA: TGTGCCAGCTCTCGCCAGCTCGGACTGAACACCGGGGAGCTGTTTTTT. V usage is TRBV18 and J usage is TRBJ2-2; possible D gene TRBD2, 5 bases. Germline CDR1 KGHSH, CDR2 LQKENI. Trimming removed 6 bases from V and 1 base from J, with 15 bases in between. The length of the CDR3 is 16 residues. The variable domain in full, completed from reference TRBV18 and TRBJ2-2, reads NAGVMQNPRHLVRRRGQEARLRCSPMKGHSHVYWYRQLPEEGLKFMVYLQKENIIDESGMPKERFSAEFPKEGPSILRIQQVVRGDSAAYFCASSRQLGLNTGELFFGEGSRLTVL.